The clone carrying this T cell receptor (beta chain) was detected only a few times. These data originate in a study of regulatory T cells in long-lasting Graves disease. Time point given: newly diagnosed GD, antithyroid drugs for less than 3 months. PBMC RNA served as the TCR library source. Graves' disease diagnoses followed American Thyroid Association guidelines. The CDR3 has 20 amino acids. Per germline, CDR1 MRHNA and CDR2 SNTAGT. V shed 6 bases, J shed 0 bases, and the junction held 20 bases outside the gene matches. Building of the TCR beta libraries involved iRepertoire HTBI primers and Arm-PCR of CDR3 regions. TCRdb passed the multiplex PCR reads through MiXCR, listing each CDR3 protein once. Of 400,000 to 450,000 distinct CDR3 sequences in the sample, under 15% were seen once. These sequences were also reported in another study, on T cells in Graves' hyperthyroidism and ophthalmopathy. That paper notes: Reasons for excluding patients were uncontrolled infection, other autoimmune disease, pregnancy or lactation. Initially, a first-round RT-PCR of the TCR CDR3 employed the HTBI primer set.

Sample: peripheral blood mononuclear cells (PBMCs), taken at new diagnosis, from a patient treated with antithyroid drugs. V and J are TRBV6-4 and TRBJ1-5; TRBD1 matches 7 bases. This sequence originates from a woman younger than 45 with Graves disease. CDR3 nucleotides: TGTGCCAGCAGAGAGGGTGTAGGGACAGAGCTCCTATATAGCAATCAGCCCCAGCATTTT. The encoded protein is CASREGVGTELLYSNQPQHF.